This T cell receptor (beta chain) was retrieved from a study of T cells in Graves' hyperthyroidism and ophthalmopathy. This clonotype was found many times. Trimming took 2 bases from V and 7 from J, leaving 17 bases between them. The CDR3 totals 15 residues. The germline CDR1 and CDR2 sequences are SGHDN and FVKESK. TCR beta CDR3 sequences were amplified from RNA transcripts. When the TCR CDR3 underwent first-round RT-PCR, the HTBI primer set was used. A single record per CDR3 protein comes from TCRdb applying MiXCR to the multiplex PCR reads. The profile shows about half a million distinct CDR3 sequences, around 22% of them singletons.

The specimen sequenced was blood. The TCR sequence derives from a woman aged 30 to 39 with Graves' ophthalmopathy. This chain uses TRBV14 with TRBJ1-1, with D possibly TRBD1 on 5 matching bases. The CDR3 sequence is CASSQPQGEGVEAFF. CDR3 nucleotide sequence: TGTGCCAGCAGCCAACCCCAGGGAGAAGGGGTTGAAGCTTTCTTT. The entire variable domain, with the rest obtained from reference TRBV14 and TRBJ1-1, is as follows: EAGVTQFPSHSVIEKGQTVTLRCDPISGHDNLYWYRRVMGKEIKFLLHFVKESKQDESGMPNNRFLAERTGGTYSTLKVQPAELEDSGVYFCASSQPQGEGVEAFFGQGTRLTVV.